This T cell receptor beta chain was recorded in a study of patients and donors after allogeneic stem cell transplantation. This clonotype was recorded a few times. Each CDR3 protein is one row after TCRdb ran MiXCR on the RT-PCR reads. Of 400,000 to 450,000 distinct CDR3 sequences in the sample, 16% were seen once. Germline V gives CDR1 KGHDR, CDR2 SFDVKD. The V end was cut by 5 bases, the J end by 6 bases, with 11 bases between. The length of the CDR3 is 13 residues. The sequence derives from a human donor who was either an allogeneic HSCT recipient or a stem cell or donor lymphocyte infusion donor (not recorded which). It is not recorded whose cells these are; they may come from a transplant donor. The rearrangement uses TRBV24-1 and TRBJ2-3; D remains unclear. The specimen sequenced was blood, either unsorted or a sorted T cell fraction (not recorded which). CDR3 sequence (DNA): TGTGCCACCAGTGCGCACGTCCGGGATACGCAGTATTTT. This codes for CATSAHVRDTQYF.